The clone carrying this TCR beta chain was observed a handful of times. The data derive from a study of blood T cell repertoires in COVID-19. Study-level background: Both acute and convalescent COVID-19 samples were obtained from the United States, Italy and Spain. PBMCs, B-cell-depleted T cells, or T cells provided the cDNA or gDNA that made up the material.

In the authors' methods: Estimated nucleated cell counts came from reference gene primer amplification. TCRdb's copy holds only in-frame clones and misses some; the assay was immunoSEQ multiplex PCR. Clone size and the V and J calls come from that table; the DNA yielded D and trimming. The table has 90,000 to 140,000 clones, approximately 83% seen once. Germline lookup yields CDR1 SGDLS and CDR2 YYNGEE. The CDR3 contains 14 residues. V trimming: 3 bases; J trimming: 9 bases; junction bases outside the gene matches: 2. The sequence came from a man between 50 and 59 years old with acute or convalescent COVID-19. Source material: peripheral blood. V and J are TRBV9 and TRBJ1-6; 11 positions agree with TRBD1. Here the CDR3 reads CASSGTGGISPLHF. CDR3 nucleotides: TGTGCCAGCAGCGGGACAGGGGGCATTTCACCCCTCCACTTT.